This note documents a single T cell receptor (beta chain) sequence. The sample belongs to a study of patients and donors after allogeneic stem cell transplantation. The germline CDR1 and CDR2 sequences are DFQATT and SNEGSKA (reference sequence). Trimming stripped 0 bases from V and 6 bases from J, with 17 bases between. This CDR3 has 15 residues. From the RT-PCR reads, TCRdb called clonotypes with MiXCR, one entry per CDR3 protein. The table records about a million distinct CDR3 sequences, more than 15% of them present only once. The clonotype originates from a human donor who was either an allogeneic HSCT recipient or a stem cell or donor lymphocyte infusion donor (not recorded which). It is not recorded whose cells these are; they may come from a transplant donor. The rearrangement links TRBV20-1 to TRBJ1-1, with no clear D. Sequenced: blood, either unsorted or a sorted T cell fraction (not recorded which). The CDR3 DNA reads TGCAGTGCTAGAGATTCTCGGATTCCTAGGCCTGAAGCTTTCTTT. Its translation is CSARDSRIPRPEAFF.